These T cell receptor beta chains were read from a single sample in a study of early T cells in non-severe SARS-CoV-2 infection. TCRdb analysed the 5' RACE reads with MiXCR anew, one entry per CDR3 protein. The data hold 35,000 or so distinct CDR3 sequences, with 5% observed a single time. Sequencing was performed on whole blood. The receptors shown here come from an adult who was a healthcare worker with PCR-confirmed SARS-CoV-2 infection or an uninfected control (not recorded which). The CDR3 runs from the conserved cysteine through the conserved F or W. Fields, in order: V gene, CDR3 protein.

v_call: TRBV5-4; cdr3_aa: CASSLNSRETQYF
v_call: TRBV4-3; cdr3_aa: CASSRDPTGAYEQYF
v_call: TRBV5-1; cdr3_aa: CASSLGGDGNTIYF
v_call: TRBV5-1; cdr3_aa: CASSAQERDQETQYF
v_call: TRBV3-1; cdr3_aa: CASSDELKGYTF
v_call: TRBV10-2; cdr3_aa: CASSLIKDEQYF
v_call: TRBV29-1; cdr3_aa: CSVQLAGIDTQYF
v_call: TRBV9; cdr3_aa: CASSVEAGPNEKLFF
v_call: TRBV5-1; cdr3_aa: CASSLNAGDKGEQYF
v_call: TRBV20-1; cdr3_aa: CSADPLGQGGDGYTF
v_call: TRBV28; cdr3_aa: CASSSGTGELFF
v_call: TRBV15; cdr3_aa: CATSREDREAETQYF
v_call: TRBV24-1; cdr3_aa: CATSDSSGQGETQYF
v_call: TRBV10-3; cdr3_aa: CAISGGSETQYF
v_call: TRBV20-1; cdr3_aa: CSVLGTNVLTF